This T cell receptor (beta chain) originates from a study of Graves' ophthalmopathy and Graves' hyperthyroidism. Regarding the study as a whole: Among thyroid clonotypes expanded above 0.001 frequency, most also appeared in blood.

Amplified material comprised TCR beta CDR3 regions derived from RNA transcripts. Amplification began with first-round RT-PCR using HTBI primers, then second-round multiplex PCR was performed. MiXCR, applied by TCRdb to the multiplex PCR reads, yields one record per CDR3 protein. The sample records hundreds of thousands of distinct CDR3 sequences, about 20% being singletons. The CDR3 runs to 13 residues. V was pared by 5 bases and J by 7 bases, with 12 bases between. Germline CDR1 and CDR2: DFQATT and SNEGSKA (reference sequence). The starting material, over 8.5 ml of fresh peripheral blood, provided the PBMCs. In its sample, this clonotype was seen many times. The antigen remains undetermined.

The sample was peripheral blood. The sequence was obtained from a woman younger than 35 with stable Graves' hyperthyroidism. Some clones in this sample may be carry-over from other donors' samples. The chain combines TRBV20-1 with TRBJ1-6, with D possibly being TRBD1 (5 bases). The CDR3 spells CSAPEGNNSPLHF. CDR3 DNA: TGCAGTGCTCCGGAGGGGAACAATTCACCCCTCCACTTT.